This T cell receptor beta chain was recovered during a study of blood T cell repertoires in COVID-19. In the study overall: T cells, B-cell-depleted T cells, or PBMCs supplied cDNA or gDNA.

V gave up 5 bases and J gave up 7 bases, with 15 bases separating them. This CDR3 is 13 amino acids long. Per germline, CDR1 MGHDK and CDR2 SYGVNS. In the source study's methods: Amplification of reference gene primers was used by the study to estimate nucleated cell counts. TCRdb's table, derived via immunoSEQ multiplex PCR, lists solely in-frame clones and lacks some. Clone size and the V and J calls come from that table; the DNA yielded D and trimming. The sample holds around 55,000 clones, 88% seen once. The material sequenced was peripheral blood. The receptor was isolated from a man in his sixties with active COVID-19. This chain uses TRBV25-1 with TRBJ2-7, with D perhaps TRBD1 (6 bases). As DNA, the CDR3 is TGTGCCAGCAGTTTCCCAGGGGCGCAGGAGCAGTACTTC. Encoded protein: CASSFPGAQEQYF.